This T cell receptor (beta chain) was recorded in a study of T cell responses to AZD1222 COVID-19 vaccine. Study results and caveats: Donor demographics were predominantly white British with a female majority; clonal diversity may be underestimated.

Clones were sequenced by immunoSEQ multiplex PCR, and TCRdb holds only the in-frame ones, with some missing. This repertoire shows about 90,000 clones, more than 75% found once; its top ten account for around 5%. V was cut by 4 bases and J by 2 bases, with 17 bases left in between. Per the germline V gene, CDR1 is MGHRA and CDR2 is YSYEKL. The CDR3 length is 16 residues. Concerning this clone: The antigen is undetermined.

This material consisted of peripheral blood, taken on day 0 of MenACWY control vaccination. The chain links TRBV4-1 to TRBJ2-5; D is ambiguous. This clonotype originated in an adult in good health. Here the CDR3 DNA reads TGCGCCAGCAGCCTACAGTTAGGCGGCTTGCAAGAGACCCAGTACTTC. This encodes CASSLQLGGLQETQYF.